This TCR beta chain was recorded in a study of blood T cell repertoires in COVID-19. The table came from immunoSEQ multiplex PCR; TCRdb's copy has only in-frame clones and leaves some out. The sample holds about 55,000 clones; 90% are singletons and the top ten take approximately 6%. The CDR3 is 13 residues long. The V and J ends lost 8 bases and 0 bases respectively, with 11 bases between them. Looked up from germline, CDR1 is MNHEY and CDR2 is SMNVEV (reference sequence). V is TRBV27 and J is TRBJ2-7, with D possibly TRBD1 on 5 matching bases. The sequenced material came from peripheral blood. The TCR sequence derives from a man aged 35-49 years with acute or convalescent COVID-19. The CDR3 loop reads CASSQGTSYEQYF. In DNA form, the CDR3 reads TGTGCCAGCTCCCAGGGAACCTCCTACGAGCAGTACTTC.